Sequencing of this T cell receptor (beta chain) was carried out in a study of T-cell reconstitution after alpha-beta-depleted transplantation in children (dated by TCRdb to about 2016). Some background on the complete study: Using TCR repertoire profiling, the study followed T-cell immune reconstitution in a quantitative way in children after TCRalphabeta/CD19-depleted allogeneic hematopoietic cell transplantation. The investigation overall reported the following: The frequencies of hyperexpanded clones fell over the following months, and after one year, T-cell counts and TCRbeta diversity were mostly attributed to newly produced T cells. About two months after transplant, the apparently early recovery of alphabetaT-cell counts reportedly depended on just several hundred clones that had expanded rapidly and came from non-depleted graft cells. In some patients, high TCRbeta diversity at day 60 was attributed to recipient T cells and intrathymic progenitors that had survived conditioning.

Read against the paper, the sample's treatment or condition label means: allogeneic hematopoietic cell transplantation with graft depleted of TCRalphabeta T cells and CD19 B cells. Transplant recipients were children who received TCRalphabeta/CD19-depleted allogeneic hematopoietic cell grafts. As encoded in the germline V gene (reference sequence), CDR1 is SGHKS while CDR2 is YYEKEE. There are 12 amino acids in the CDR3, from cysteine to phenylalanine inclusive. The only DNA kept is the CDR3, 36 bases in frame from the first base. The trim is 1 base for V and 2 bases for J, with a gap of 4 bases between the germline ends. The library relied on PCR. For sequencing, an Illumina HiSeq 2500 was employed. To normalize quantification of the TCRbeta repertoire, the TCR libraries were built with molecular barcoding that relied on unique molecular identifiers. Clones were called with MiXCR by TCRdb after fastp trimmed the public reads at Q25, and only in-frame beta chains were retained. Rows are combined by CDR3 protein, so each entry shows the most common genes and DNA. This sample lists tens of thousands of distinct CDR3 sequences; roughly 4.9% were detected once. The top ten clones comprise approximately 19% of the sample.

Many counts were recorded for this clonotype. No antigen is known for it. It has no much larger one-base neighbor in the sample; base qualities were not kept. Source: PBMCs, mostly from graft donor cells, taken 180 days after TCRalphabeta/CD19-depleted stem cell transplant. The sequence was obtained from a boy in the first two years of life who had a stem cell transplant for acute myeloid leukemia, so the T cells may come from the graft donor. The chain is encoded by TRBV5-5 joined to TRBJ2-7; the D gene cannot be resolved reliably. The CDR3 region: CASSLTPYEQYF. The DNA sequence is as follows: TGTGCCAGCAGCTTGACACCCTACGAGCAGTACTTC.